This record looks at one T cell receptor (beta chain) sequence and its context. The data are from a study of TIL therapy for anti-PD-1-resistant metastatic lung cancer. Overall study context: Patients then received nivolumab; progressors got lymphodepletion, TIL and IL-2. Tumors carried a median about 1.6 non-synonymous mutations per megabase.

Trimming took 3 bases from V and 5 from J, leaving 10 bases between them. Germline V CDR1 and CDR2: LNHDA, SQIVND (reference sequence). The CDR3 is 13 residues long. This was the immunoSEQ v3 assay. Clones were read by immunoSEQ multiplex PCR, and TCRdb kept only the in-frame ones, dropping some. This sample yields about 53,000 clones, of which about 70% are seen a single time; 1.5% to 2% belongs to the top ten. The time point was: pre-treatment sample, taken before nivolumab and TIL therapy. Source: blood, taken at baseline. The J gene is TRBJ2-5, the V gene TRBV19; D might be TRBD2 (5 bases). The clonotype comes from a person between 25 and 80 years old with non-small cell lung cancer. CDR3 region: CASSISGSETQYF. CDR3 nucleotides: TGTGCCAGTAGTATCTCGGGGTCGGAGACCCAGTACTTC.